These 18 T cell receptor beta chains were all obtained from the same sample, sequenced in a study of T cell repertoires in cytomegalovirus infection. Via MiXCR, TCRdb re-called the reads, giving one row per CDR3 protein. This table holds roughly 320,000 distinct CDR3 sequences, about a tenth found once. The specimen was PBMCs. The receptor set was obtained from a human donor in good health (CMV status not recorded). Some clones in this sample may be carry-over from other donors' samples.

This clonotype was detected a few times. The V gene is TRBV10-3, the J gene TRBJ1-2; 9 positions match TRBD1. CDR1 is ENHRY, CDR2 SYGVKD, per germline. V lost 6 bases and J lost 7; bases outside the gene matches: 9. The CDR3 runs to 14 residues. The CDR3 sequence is CAIRRDRELSGYTF. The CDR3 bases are TGTGCCATCAGGAGGGACAGGGAATTGAGTGGCTACACCTTC.

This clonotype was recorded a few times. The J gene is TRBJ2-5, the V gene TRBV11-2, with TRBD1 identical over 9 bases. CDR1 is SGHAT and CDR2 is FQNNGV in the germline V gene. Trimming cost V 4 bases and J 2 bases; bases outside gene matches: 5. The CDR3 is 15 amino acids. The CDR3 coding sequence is TGTGCCAGCAGCTCACAGGGGGCTGAGCAAGAGACCCAGTACTTC. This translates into CASSSQGAEQETQYF.

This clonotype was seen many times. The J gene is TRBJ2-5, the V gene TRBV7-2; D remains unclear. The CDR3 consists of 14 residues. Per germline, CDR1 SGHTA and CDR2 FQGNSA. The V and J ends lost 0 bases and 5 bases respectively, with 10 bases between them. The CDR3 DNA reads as TGTGCCAGCAGCTTAGCACCGATCGGGGAGACCCAGTACTTC. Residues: CASSLAPIGETQYF. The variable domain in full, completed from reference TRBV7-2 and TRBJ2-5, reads GAGVSQSPSNKVTEKGKDVELRCDPISGHTALYWYRQSLGQGLEFLIYFQGNSAPDKSGLPSDRFSAERTGGSVSTLTIQRTQQEDSAVYLCASSLAPIGETQYFGPGTRLLVL.

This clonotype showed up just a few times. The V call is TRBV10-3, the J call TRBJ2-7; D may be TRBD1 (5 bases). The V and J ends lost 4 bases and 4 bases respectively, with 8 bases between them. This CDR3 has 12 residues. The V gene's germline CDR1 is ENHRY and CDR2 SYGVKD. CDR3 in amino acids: CAISVQDYEQYF. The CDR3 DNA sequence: TGTGCCATCAGTGTACAGGATTACGAGCAGTACTTC.

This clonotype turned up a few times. CDR3: CASSLARDRNIQYF. In DNA, the CDR3 is TGTGCCAGCAGCTTAGCGCGGGACAGAAACATTCAGTACTTC. The chain joins TRBV7-9 to TRBJ2-4; a possible D gene is TRBD1 (7 bases). Germline CDR1 is SEHNR and CDR2 is FQNEAQ (reference sequence). CDR3 size: 14 residues. The V gene lost 0 bases and the J gene lost 6 bases, with 9 bases spanning the gap.

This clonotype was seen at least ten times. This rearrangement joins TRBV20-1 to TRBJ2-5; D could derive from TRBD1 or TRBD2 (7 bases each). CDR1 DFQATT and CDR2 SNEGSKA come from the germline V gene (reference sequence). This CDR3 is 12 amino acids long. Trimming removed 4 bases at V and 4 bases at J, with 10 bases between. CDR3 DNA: TGCAGTGCTACCAGGGGGGGAGAGACCCAGTACTTC. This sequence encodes CSATRGGETQYF.

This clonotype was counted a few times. CDR3 coding DNA: TGTGCCAGCAGTGAAACCCGGGTCGCGGGGGCAGATACGCAGTATTTT. Translation gives CASSETRVAGADTQYF. The chain couples TRBV28 to TRBJ2-3, with 7 bases that match TRBD2. The CDR3 spans 16 residues. Germline-derived CDR1 and CDR2 are MDHEN and SYDVKM. The V gene end was trimmed by 5 bases and the J gene end by 4 bases; junction bases not matched to a gene: 12.

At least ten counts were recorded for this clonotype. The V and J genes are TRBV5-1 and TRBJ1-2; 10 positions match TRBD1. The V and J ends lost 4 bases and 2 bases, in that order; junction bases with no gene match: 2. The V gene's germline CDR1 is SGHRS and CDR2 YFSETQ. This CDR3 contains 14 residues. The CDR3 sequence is CASSMGQGNYGYTF. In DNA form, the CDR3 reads TGCGCCAGCAGCATGGGACAGGGGAACTATGGCTACACCTTC. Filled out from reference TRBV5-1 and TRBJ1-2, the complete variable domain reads KAGVTQTPRYLIKTRGQQVTLSCSPISGHRSVSWYQQTPGQGLQFLFEYFSETQRNKGNFPGRFSGRQFSNSRSEMNVSTLELGDSALYLCASSMGQGNYGYTFGSGTRLTVV.

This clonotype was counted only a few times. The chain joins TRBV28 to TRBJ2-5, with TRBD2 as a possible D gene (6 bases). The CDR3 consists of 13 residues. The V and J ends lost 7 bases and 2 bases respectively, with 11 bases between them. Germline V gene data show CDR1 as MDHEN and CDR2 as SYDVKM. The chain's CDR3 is CASKEGTQETQYF. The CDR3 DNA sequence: TGTGCCAGCAAAGAAGGGACTCAAGAGACCCAGTACTTC.

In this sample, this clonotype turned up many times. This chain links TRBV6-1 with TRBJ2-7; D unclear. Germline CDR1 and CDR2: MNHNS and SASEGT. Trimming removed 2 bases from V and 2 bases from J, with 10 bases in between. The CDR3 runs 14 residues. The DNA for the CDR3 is TGTGCCAGCAGTGAACGTTTTAATGCCTACGAGCAGTACTTC. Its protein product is CASSERFNAYEQYF.

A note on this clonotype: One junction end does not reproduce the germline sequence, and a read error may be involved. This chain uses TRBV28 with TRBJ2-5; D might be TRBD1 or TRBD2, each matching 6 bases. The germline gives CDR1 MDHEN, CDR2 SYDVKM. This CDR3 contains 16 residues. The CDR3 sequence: CARSFPAGGTVETQYF. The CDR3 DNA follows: TGTGCCAGGAGTTTCCCCGCCGGGGGCACGGTGGAGACCCAGTACTTC.

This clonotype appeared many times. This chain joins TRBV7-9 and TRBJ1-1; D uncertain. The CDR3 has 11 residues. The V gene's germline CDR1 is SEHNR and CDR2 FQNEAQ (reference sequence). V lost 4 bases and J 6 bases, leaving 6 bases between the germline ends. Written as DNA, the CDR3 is TGTGCCAGCAGCTCCGCGGCTGAAGCTTTCTTT. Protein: CASSSAAEAFF.

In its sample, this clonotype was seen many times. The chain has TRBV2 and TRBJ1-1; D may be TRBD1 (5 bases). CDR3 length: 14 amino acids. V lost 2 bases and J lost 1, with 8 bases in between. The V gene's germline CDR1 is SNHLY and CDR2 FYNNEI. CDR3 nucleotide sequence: TGTGCCAGCAGTGAATGGAGGGGGAACACTGAAGCTTTCTTT. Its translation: CASSEWRGNTEAFF.

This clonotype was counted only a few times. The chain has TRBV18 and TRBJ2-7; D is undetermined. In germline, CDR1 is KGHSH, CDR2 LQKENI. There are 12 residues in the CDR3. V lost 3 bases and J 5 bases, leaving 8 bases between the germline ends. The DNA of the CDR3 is TGTGCCAGCTCACCGGCTAGGGACGAGCAGTACTTC. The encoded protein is CASSPARDEQYF.

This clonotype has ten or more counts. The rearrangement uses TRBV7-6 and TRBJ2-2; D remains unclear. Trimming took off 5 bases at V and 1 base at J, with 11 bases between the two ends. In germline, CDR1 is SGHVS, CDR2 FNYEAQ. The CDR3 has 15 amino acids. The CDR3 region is CASSNPYQNTGELFF. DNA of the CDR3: TGTGCCAGCAGCAACCCTTACCAGAACACCGGGGAGCTGTTTTTT.

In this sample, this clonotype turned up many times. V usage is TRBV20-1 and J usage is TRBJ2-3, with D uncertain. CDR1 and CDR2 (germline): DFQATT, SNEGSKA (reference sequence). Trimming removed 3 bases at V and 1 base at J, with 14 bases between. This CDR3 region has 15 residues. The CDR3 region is CSARRSPWGTDTQYF. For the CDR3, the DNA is TGCAGTGCTAGGAGAAGTCCCTGGGGCACAGATACGCAGTATTTT.

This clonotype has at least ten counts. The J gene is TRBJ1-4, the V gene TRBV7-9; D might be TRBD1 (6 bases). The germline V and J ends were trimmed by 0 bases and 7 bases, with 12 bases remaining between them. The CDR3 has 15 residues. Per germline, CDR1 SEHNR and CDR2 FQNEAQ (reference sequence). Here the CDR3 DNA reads TGTGCCAGCAGCTTAGCGGGGGGGCGCGTTGAAAAACTGTTTTTT. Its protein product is CASSLAGGRVEKLFF.

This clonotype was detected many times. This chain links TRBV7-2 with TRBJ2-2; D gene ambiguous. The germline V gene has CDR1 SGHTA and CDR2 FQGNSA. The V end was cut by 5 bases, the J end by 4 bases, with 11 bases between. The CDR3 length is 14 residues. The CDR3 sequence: CASSPLAGTGELFF. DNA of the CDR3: TGTGCCAGCAGCCCCTTAGCCGGCACCGGGGAGCTGTTTTTT.